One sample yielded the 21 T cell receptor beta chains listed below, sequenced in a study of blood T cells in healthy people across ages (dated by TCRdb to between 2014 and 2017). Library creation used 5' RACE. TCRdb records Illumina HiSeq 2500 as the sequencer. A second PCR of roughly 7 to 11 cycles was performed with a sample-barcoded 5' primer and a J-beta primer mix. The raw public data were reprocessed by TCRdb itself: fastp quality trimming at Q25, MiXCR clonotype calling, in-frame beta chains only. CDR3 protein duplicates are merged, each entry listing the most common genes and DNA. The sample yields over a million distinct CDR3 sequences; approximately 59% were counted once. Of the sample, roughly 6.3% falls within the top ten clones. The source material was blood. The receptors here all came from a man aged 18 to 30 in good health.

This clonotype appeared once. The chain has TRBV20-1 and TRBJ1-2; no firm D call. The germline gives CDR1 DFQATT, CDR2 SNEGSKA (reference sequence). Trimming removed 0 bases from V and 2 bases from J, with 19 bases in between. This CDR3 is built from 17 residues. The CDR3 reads CSARDLRTAKSNYGYTF. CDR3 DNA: TGCAGTGCTAGAGATCTTAGAACAGCCAAGTCCAACTATGGCTACACCTTC.

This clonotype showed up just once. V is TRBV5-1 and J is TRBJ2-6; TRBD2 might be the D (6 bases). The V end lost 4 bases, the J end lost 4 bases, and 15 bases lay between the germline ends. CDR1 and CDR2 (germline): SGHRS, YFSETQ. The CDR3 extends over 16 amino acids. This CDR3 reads CASSTLGGTGANVLTF. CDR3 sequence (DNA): TGCGCCAGCAGCACGCTCGGGGGAACCGGGGCCAACGTCCTGACTTTC.

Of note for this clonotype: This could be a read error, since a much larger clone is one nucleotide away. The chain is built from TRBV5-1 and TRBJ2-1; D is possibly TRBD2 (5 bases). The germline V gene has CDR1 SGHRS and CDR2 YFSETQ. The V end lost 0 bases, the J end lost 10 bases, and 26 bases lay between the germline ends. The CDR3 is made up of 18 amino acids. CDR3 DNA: TGCGCCAGCAGCTTGGACCCCGAGGTGGGCGAGGAGGTCTACGAGCAGTTCTTC. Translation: CASSLDPEVGEEVYEQFF.

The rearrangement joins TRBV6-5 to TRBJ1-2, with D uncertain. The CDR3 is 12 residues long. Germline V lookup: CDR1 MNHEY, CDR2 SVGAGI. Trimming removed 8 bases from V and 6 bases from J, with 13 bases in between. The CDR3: CASPENRDGYTF. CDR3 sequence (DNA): TGTGCCAGCCCTGAGAACCGGGATGGCTACACCTTC.

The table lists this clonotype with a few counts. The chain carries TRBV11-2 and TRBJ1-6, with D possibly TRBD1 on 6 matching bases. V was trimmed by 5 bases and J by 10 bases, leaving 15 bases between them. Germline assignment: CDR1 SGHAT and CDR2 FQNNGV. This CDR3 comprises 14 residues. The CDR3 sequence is CASSIWTVKSPLHF. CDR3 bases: TGTGCCAGCAGCATATGGACAGTAAAATCACCCCTCCACTTT.

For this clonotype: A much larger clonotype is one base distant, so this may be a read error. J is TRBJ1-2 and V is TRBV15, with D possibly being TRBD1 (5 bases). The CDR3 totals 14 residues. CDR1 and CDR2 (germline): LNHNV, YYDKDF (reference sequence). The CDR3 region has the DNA TGTGCCACCAGCAGGGGTGGGGGTACCTATGACTACACCTTC. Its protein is CATSRGGGTYDYTF.

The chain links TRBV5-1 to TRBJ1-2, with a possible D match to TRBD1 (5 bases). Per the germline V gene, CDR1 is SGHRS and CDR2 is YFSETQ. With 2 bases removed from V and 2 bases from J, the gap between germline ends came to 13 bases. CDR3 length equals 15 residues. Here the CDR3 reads CASSFLRDSNYGYTF. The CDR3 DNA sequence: TGCGCCAGCAGCTTTTTAAGGGACTCGAACTATGGCTACACCTTC.

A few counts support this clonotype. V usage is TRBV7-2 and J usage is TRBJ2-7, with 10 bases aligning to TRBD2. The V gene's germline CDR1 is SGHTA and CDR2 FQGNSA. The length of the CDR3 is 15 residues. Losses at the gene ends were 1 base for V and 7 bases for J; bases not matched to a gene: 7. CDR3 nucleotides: TGTGCCAGCAGCTTAGGGGCTAGCGGGAGAGAGGAGCAGTACTTC. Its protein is CASSLGASGREEQYF. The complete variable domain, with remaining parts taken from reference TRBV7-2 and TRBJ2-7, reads GAGVSQSPSNKVTEKGKDVELRCDPISGHTALYWYRQSLGQGLEFLIYFQGNSAPDKSGLPSDRFSAERTGGSVSTLTIQRTQQEDSAVYLCASSLGASGREEQYFGPGTRLTVT.

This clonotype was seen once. The CDR3 coding sequence is TGTGCCATCAGTGAGTCGCCAGAGCCCCAGCATTTT. Its protein is CAISESPEPQHF. The chain recombines TRBV10-3 with TRBJ1-5; D is unresolved. The CDR3 sequence is 12 residues long. The V end lost 0 bases, the J end lost 8 bases, and 5 bases lay between the germline ends. Germline V gene data show CDR1 as ENHRY and CDR2 as SYGVKD.

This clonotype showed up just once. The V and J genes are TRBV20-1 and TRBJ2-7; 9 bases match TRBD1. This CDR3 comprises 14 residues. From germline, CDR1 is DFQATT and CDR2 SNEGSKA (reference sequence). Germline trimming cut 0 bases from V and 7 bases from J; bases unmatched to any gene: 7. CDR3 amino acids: CSARDHRGLWEQYF. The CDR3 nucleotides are TGCAGTGCTAGAGATCACAGGGGGCTATGGGAGCAGTACTTC.

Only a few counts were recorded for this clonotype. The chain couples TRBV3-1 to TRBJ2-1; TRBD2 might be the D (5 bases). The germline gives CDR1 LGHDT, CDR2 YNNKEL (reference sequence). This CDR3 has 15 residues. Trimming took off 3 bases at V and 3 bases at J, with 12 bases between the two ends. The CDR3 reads CASSHERSVYNEQFF. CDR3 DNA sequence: TGTGCCAGCAGCCACGAACGTAGCGTCTACAATGAGCAGTTCTTC.

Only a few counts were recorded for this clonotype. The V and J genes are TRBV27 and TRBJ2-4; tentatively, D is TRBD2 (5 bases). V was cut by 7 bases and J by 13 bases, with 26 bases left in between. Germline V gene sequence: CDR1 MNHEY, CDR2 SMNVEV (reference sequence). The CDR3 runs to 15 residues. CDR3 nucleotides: TGTGCCAGCACCTCCGGCGACCCACTTTATGGGGAGCAGTACTTC. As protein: CASTSGDPLYGEQYF.

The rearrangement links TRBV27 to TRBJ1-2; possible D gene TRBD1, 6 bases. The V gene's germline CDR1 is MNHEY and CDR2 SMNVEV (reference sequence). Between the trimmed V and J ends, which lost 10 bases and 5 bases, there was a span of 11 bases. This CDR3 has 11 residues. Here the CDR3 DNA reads TGTGCCACCCGGACAGCGTATGGCTACACCTTC. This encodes CATRTAYGYTF.

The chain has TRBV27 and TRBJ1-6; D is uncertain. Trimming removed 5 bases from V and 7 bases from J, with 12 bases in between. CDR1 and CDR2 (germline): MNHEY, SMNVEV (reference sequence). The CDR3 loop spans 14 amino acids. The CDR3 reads CASSLRRTNSPLHF. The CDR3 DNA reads TGTGCCAGCAGTCTAAGGAGAACAAATTCACCCCTCCACTTT.

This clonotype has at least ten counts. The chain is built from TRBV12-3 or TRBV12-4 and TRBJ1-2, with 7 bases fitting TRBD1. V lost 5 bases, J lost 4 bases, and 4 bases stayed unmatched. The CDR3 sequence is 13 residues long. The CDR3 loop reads CASSRTGPYGYTF. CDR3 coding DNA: TGTGCCAGCAGTAGGACAGGCCCCTATGGCTACACCTTC.

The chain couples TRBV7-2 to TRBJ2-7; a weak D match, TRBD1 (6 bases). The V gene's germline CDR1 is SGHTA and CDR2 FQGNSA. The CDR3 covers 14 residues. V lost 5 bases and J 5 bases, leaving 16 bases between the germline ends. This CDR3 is CASSRNRVSHEQYF. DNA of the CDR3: TGTGCCAGCAGCCGAAACAGGGTCAGCCACGAGCAGTACTTC.

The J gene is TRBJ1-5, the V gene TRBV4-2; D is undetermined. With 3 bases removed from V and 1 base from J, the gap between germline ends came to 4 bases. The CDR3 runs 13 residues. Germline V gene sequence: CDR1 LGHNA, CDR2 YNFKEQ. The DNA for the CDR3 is TGTGCCAGCAGCCAGCAGAGCAATCAGCCCCAGCATTTT. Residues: CASSQQSNQPQHF.

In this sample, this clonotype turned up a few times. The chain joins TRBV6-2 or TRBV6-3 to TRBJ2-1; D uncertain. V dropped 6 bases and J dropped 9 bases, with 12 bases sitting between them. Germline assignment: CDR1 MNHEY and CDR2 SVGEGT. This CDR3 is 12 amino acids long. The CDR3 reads CASRPRVGEQFF. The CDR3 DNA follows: TGTGCCAGCAGACCTAGGGTGGGTGAGCAGTTCTTC.

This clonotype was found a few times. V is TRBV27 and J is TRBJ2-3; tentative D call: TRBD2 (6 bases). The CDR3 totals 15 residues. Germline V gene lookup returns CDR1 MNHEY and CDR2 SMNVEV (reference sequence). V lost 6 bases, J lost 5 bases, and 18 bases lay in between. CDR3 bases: TGTGCCAGCAGGGCTAGCGCAGAGGATAAAGATACGCAGTATTTT. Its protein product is CASRASAEDKDTQYF.

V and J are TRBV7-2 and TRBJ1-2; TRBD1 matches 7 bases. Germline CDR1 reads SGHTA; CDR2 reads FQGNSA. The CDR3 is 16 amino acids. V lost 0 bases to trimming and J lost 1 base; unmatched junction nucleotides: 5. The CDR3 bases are TGTGCCAGCAGCTTAGCTCCGGGACAGATTAACTATGGCTACACCTTC. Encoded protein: CASSLAPGQINYGYTF.

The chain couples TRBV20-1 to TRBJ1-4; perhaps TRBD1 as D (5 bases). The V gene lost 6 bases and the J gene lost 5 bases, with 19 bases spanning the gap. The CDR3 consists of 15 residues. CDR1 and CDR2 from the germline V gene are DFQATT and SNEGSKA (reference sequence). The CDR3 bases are TGCAGTGCGAATCGGCAGGGATCGTACAATGAAAAACTGTTTTTT. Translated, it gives CSANRQGSYNEKLFF.